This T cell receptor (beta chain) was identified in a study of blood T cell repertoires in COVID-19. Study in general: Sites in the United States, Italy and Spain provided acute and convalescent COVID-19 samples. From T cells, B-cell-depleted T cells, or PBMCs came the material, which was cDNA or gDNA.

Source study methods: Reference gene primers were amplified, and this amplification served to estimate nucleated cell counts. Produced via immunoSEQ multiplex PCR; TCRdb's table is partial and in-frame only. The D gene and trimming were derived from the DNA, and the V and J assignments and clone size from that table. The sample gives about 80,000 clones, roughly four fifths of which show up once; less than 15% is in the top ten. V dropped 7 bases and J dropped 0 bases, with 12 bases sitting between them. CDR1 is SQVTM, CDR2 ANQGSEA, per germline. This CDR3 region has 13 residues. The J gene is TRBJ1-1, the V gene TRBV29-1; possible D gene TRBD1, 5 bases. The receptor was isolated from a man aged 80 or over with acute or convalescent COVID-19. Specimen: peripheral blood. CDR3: CSAATEMNTEAFF. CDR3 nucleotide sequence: TGCAGCGCGGCGACAGAGATGAACACTGAAGCTTTCTTT. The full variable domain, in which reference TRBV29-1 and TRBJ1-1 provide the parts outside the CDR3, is SAVISQKPSRDICQRGTSLTIQCQVDSQVTMMFWYRQQPGQSLTLIATANQGSEATYESGFVIDKFPISRPNLTFSTLTVSNMSPEDSSIYLCSAATEMNTEAFFGQGTRLTVV.